One sample yielded the 26 T cell receptor beta chains listed below, sequenced in a study of blood T cell repertoires in COVID-19. Method: immunoSEQ multiplex PCR; TCRdb's copy keeps in-frame clones and lacks some. In the table there are approximately 210,000 clones, about 93% of which are singletons. The sample comprised peripheral blood. The receptors stem from a man younger than 45 with COVID-19, enrolled during active disease.

The chain joins TRBV5-1 to TRBJ1-5; D unresolved. The V end was cut by 0 bases, the J end by 6 bases, with 13 bases between. Germline assignment: CDR1 SGHRS and CDR2 YFSETQ. This CDR3 is 15 amino acids long. CDR3 nucleotides: TGCGCCAGCAGCTTGGTTGCAGGAGAGGGTCAGCCCCAGCATTTT. This encodes CASSLVAGEGQPQHF.

CDR3 amino acids: CASSAGNEKLFF. The CDR3 DNA is TGTGCCAGCAGCGCAGGGAACGAAAAACTGTTTTTT. The chain has TRBV5-5 and TRBJ1-4; possible D gene TRBD1, 5 bases. The V and J ends lost 4 bases and 8 bases respectively, with 9 bases between them. CDR1 SGHKS and CDR2 YYEKEE come from the germline V gene (reference sequence). This CDR3 has 12 residues.

DNA for the CDR3: TGTGCCAGCAGTGAACGACAGGCTAGTGGCTACACCTTC. This sequence encodes CASSERQASGYTF. V gene TRBV6-1 combines with J gene TRBJ1-2; D is perhaps TRBD1 (6 bases). The CDR3 runs to 13 residues. Germline CDR1 MNHNS, CDR2 SASEGT. Trimming shortened V by 2 bases and J by 7 bases, and 11 bases separated the two germline ends.

A remark on this clone: Its ends do not fully match the called genes, so a read error is possible. The J gene is TRBJ1-1, the V gene TRBV5-1; D may be TRBD1 (5 bases). This CDR3 is 14 amino acids long. Per the germline V gene, CDR1 is SGHRS and CDR2 is YFSETQ. CDR3 amino acids: CASSLGRANAEAFF. In DNA, the CDR3 is TGCGCCAGCAGCTTGGGCAGGGCGAACGCTGAAGCTTTCTTT. Looking up the rest from reference TRBV5-1 and TRBJ1-1 gives the full variable domain: KAGVTQTPRYLIKTRGQQVTLSCSPISGHRSVSWYQQTPGQGLQFLFEYFSETQRNKGNFPGRFSGRQFSNSRSEMNVSTLELGDSALYLCASSLGRANAEAFFGQGTRLTVV.

The genes are TRBV5-1 and TRBJ2-3; 8 bases align to TRBD2. CDR3 size: 15 residues. V was clipped by 5 bases and J by 1 base; unmatched bases: 6. The germline V gene has CDR1 SGHRS and CDR2 YFSETQ. CDR3 sequence reads: CASRPEAGGTDTQYF. The CDR3 DNA reads as TGCGCCAGCAGGCCGGAAGCGGGGGGCACAGATACGCAGTATTTT. The complete variable domain, with remaining parts taken from reference TRBV5-1 and TRBJ2-3, reads KAGVTQTPRYLIKTRGQQVTLSCSPISGHRSVSWYQQTPGQGLQFLFEYFSETQRNKGNFPGRFSGRQFSNSRSEMNVSTLELGDSALYLCASRPEAGGTDTQYFGPGTRLTVL.

As DNA, the CDR3 is TGTGCCAGCACCACTAGCTCCGGGGAGCTGTTTTTT. Amino acid sequence: CASTTSSGELFF. The genes are TRBV27 and TRBJ2-2, with D maybe TRBD2 (6 bases). Germline V lookup: CDR1 MNHEY, CDR2 SMNVEV (reference sequence). V dropped 7 bases and J dropped 6 bases, with 9 bases sitting between them. CDR3 length: 12 residues.

The rearrangement links TRBV7-9 to TRBJ1-3; D uncertain. The CDR3 extends over 15 amino acids. CDR1 is SEHNR and CDR2 is FQNEAQ in the germline V gene (reference sequence). Trimming shortened V by 1 base and J by 2 bases, and 9 bases separated the two germline ends. The CDR3 sequence is CASSLDGGPGNTIYF. In DNA form, the CDR3 reads TGTGCCAGCAGCTTAGACGGAGGTCCTGGAAACACCATATATTTT.

The chain has TRBV5-1 and TRBJ1-3; 7 bases align to TRBD1. Germline V gives CDR1 SGHRS, CDR2 YFSETQ. Trimming at V came to 0 bases and at J to 2 bases, leaving 5 bases not matched to a gene. The CDR3 has 16 residues. CDR3 region: CASSLDRGVTGNTIYF. CDR3 bases: TGCGCCAGCAGCTTGGACAGGGGAGTAACTGGAAACACCATATATTTT. The variable domain in full, with the rest retrieved from reference TRBV5-1 and TRBJ1-3, is KAGVTQTPRYLIKTRGQQVTLSCSPISGHRSVSWYQQTPGQGLQFLFEYFSETQRNKGNFPGRFSGRQFSNSRSEMNVSTLELGDSALYLCASSLDRGVTGNTIYFGEGSWLTVV.

This chain links TRBV5-1 with TRBJ2-3, with 10 nucleotides matching TRBD2. The CDR3 runs 14 residues. The J segment lost 3 bases and the V segment lost 3 bases, leaving 1 base of the junction unmatched. The germline CDR1 and CDR2 sequences are SGHRS and YFSETQ. CDR3 sequence (DNA): TGCGCCAGCAGCTATAGCGGGGGGACAGATACGCAGTATTTT. Its protein product is CASSYSGGTDTQYF.

In its sample, this clone was seen once. The chain carries TRBV5-1 and TRBJ1-4; 7 bases are shared with TRBD1. This CDR3 is built from 16 residues. Germline trimming cut 0 bases from V and 8 bases from J; bases unmatched to any gene: 10. CDR1 and CDR2 (germline): SGHRS, YFSETQ. CDR3 region: CASSLGWAQGEEKLFF. DNA of the CDR3: TGCGCCAGCAGCTTGGGTTGGGCCCAGGGGGAGGAAAAACTGTTTTTT.

The chain joins TRBV12-3 or TRBV12-4 to TRBJ1-2; a weak D match, TRBD1 (6 bases). The CDR3 extends over 12 amino acids. V was trimmed by 8 bases and J by 4 bases, leaving 11 bases between them. CDR3 region: CASLGGGYGYTF. In DNA, the CDR3 is TGTGCCAGCCTAGGGGGGGGCTATGGCTACACCTTC.

The J gene is TRBJ1-2, the V gene TRBV7-9, with 12 bases matching TRBD1. Germline CDR1 and CDR2: SEHNR and FQNEAQ (reference sequence). The V and J ends lost 4 bases and 7 bases, in that order; junction bases with no gene match: 10. The CDR3 is 16 residues long. CDR3 region: CASSSHSGQGARGYTF. For the CDR3, the DNA is TGTGCCAGCAGCTCCCACTCGGGACAGGGGGCGCGTGGCTACACCTTC.

The DNA for the CDR3 is TGTGCCGCCCGGACAGGGGGACGGAACACTGAAGCTTTCTTT. It specifies CAARTGGRNTEAFF. The chain joins TRBV10-3 to TRBJ1-1, with 10 nucleotides matching TRBD1. CDR1 and CDR2 from the germline V gene are ENHRY and SYGVKD. This CDR3 is 14 amino acids long. The junction had 7 bases not matched to a gene; V was cut back by 11 bases and J by 1 base.

This chain joins TRBV7-2 and TRBJ2-5; weak D call: TRBD1 (6 bases). Looked up from germline, CDR1 is SGHTA and CDR2 is FQGNSA. CDR3 size: 16 residues. Trimming cost V 4 bases and J 5 bases, with 20 bases left between them. The CDR3 nucleotides are TGTGCCAGCAGCTCCATGGGTAGGGGGAATATGGAGACCCAGTACTTC. It codes for CASSSMGRGNMETQYF.

The chain joins TRBV11-3 to TRBJ1-5, with a tentative D call TRBD1 (6 bases). Germline CDR1 and CDR2: SGHNT and YENEEA. CDR3 length: 13 residues. Trimming took off 6 bases at V and 6 bases at J, with 12 bases between the two ends. CDR3 in amino acids: CASRKTGPQPQHF. Written as DNA, the CDR3 is TGTGCCAGCAGGAAAACAGGGCCTCAGCCCCAGCATTTT. Using reference TRBV11-3 and TRBJ1-5 for the parts outside the CDR3, the full variable domain is EAGVVQSPRYKIIEKKQPVAFWCNPISGHNTLYWYLQNLGQGPELLIRYENEEAVDDSQLPKDRFSAERLKGVDSTLKIQPAELGDSAVYLCASRKTGPQPQHFGDGTRLSIL.

The chain couples TRBV24-1 to TRBJ2-3; 11 positions agree with TRBD2. Germline V gene lookup returns CDR1 KGHDR and CDR2 SFDVKD. V lost 3 bases, J lost 5 bases, and 6 bases stayed unmatched. The CDR3 totals 16 residues. As DNA, the CDR3 is TGTGCCACCAGTGATAGTAGCGGGGGGGCTTTAGATACGCAGTATTTT. Protein product: CATSDSSGGALDTQYF.

CDR3 nucleotide sequence: TGTGCCAGCACCACTGGAGAGGCTTTTAATTCACCCCTCCACTTT. As protein: CASTTGEAFNSPLHF. The rearrangement links TRBV27 to TRBJ1-6; D gene ambiguous. Germline CDR1 and CDR2: MNHEY and SMNVEV (reference sequence). The CDR3 runs 15 residues. V was clipped by 7 bases and J by 6 bases, with 16 bases between them.

The chain carries TRBV5-1 and TRBJ2-7; the match to TRBD1 covers 7 bases. This CDR3 is 13 amino acids long. Germline lookup yields CDR1 SGHRS and CDR2 YFSETQ. Unmatched junction bases numbered 3, after V lost 5 bases and J lost 1 base. CDR3 nucleotide sequence: TGCGCCAGCAGTAAACAGGGGTCCTACGAGCAGTACTTC. Protein product: CASSKQGSYEQYF.

This clone was detected a few times. For the CDR3, the DNA is TGCGCCAGCAGCGTCGGACAGGGGGCGCAAAACACTGAAGCTTTCTTT. Protein product: CASSVGQGAQNTEAFF. The chain uses TRBV5-1 and TRBJ1-1, with TRBD1 identical over 11 bases. The V gene's germline CDR1 is SGHRS and CDR2 YFSETQ. The junction had 7 bases not matched to a gene; V was cut back by 4 bases and J by 2 bases. CDR3 length: 16 amino acids.

This rearrangement joins TRBV11-2 to TRBJ2-2, with 7 bases aligning to TRBD1. CDR1 and CDR2 from the germline V gene are SGHAT and FQNNGV. This CDR3 has 16 amino acids. Losses at the gene ends were 2 bases for V and 6 bases for J; bases not matched to a gene: 9. CDR3 in amino acids: CASSLTQGDGAGELFF. In DNA, the CDR3 is TGTGCCAGCAGCTTAACCCAGGGGGATGGGGCCGGGGAGCTGTTTTTT.

The rearrangement uses TRBV4-1 and TRBJ1-5, with TRBD1 matching 8 bases. V dropped 1 base and J dropped 7; count of bases not matched to a gene: 9. The CDR3 is 16 residues long. The germline gives CDR1 MGHRA, CDR2 YSYEKL. CDR3: CASSQVFGQGGQPQHF. The CDR3 DNA is TGCGCCAGCAGCCAAGTGTTCGGACAGGGAGGGCAGCCCCAGCATTTT.

The CDR3 nucleotides are TGCGCCAGCAGCCAAGTGTTACAGGGAGCCACCGGGGAGCTGTTTTTT. Protein sequence: CASSQVLQGATGELFF. This sequence joins TRBV4-1 and TRBJ2-2; a weak D match, TRBD1 (6 bases). The ends were cut back, 1 base at V and 4 bases at J, with 13 bases in the middle. Germline CDR1 is MGHRA and CDR2 is YSYEKL. This CDR3 region has 16 residues.

DNA for the CDR3: TGTGCCAGCAGCTTGGAGGCGGGGGTTAATCAGCCCCAGCATTTT. Protein sequence: CASSLEAGVNQPQHF. This chain joins TRBV5-5 and TRBJ1-5; D is perhaps TRBD1 (5 bases). This CDR3 is 15 amino acids long. Trimming stripped 0 bases from V and 4 bases from J, with 11 bases between. Germline CDR1 and CDR2: SGHKS and YYEKEE (reference sequence).

This chain joins TRBV6-6 and TRBJ2-3, with 8 bases identical to TRBD2. The CDR3 extends over 16 amino acids. V lost 5 bases, J lost 6 bases, and 13 bases stayed unmatched. The germline V gene has CDR1 MNHNY and CDR2 SVGAGI (reference sequence). CDR3 loop: CASSLRGAGEVDTQYF. The DNA for the CDR3 is TGTGCCAGCAGTCTTCGTGGAGCGGGGGAGGTTGATACGCAGTATTTT.

This clone was counted once. This chain links TRBV4-2 with TRBJ2-5, with 9 nucleotides matching TRBD2. The ends lost 8 bases at V and 2 bases at J; junction bases unmatched: 12. The CDR3 extends over 16 amino acids. Germline-derived CDR1 and CDR2 are LGHNA and YNFKEQ. The CDR3: CASAPGSSGEQETQYF. CDR3 nucleotide sequence: TGTGCCAGCGCCCCGGGGTCTAGCGGGGAACAAGAGACCCAGTACTTC.

The chain combines TRBV2 with TRBJ2-7; 8 bases are a match to TRBD1. J was trimmed by 5 bases and V by 4 bases; bases with no gene match: 4. This CDR3 is 13 amino acids long. Germline V gene sequence: CDR1 SNHLY, CDR2 FYNNEI. This CDR3 is CASSGRGLDEQYF. The CDR3 DNA sequence: TGTGCCAGCAGTGGCAGGGGGCTCGACGAGCAGTACTTC.